Each of the 20 T cell receptor beta chains below was sequenced from the same sample in a study of blood T cell repertoires in COVID-19. Sequencing used immunoSEQ multiplex PCR; TCRdb keeps in-frame clones, though not all of them. The sample holds approximately 260,000 clones, approximately 92% seen once. The specimen was peripheral blood. These receptors all come from a middle-aged woman who had recovered from COVID-19.

This clone has more than one count but fewer than ten. The chain employs TRBV2 and TRBJ1-3, with TRBD1 matching 7 bases. The ends lost 5 bases at V and 2 bases at J; junction bases unmatched: 3. Germline loops: CDR1 SNHLY, CDR2 FYNNEI. The CDR3 loop spans 14 amino acids. The CDR3 DNA sequence: TGTGCCAGCAGTACAACAGGGGCTGGAAACACCATATATTTT. It encodes CASSTTGAGNTIYF.

This chain joins TRBV4-2 and TRBJ2-1; 12 nucleotides align to TRBD2. The CDR3 is 16 residues long. V shed 4 bases and J 3 bases; nucleotides not matched to a gene: 4. Germline assignment: CDR1 LGHNA and CDR2 YNFKEQ. CDR3: CASSLMTSGGYNEQFF. In nucleotides, the CDR3 is TGTGCCAGCAGCCTTATGACTAGCGGGGGCTACAATGAGCAGTTCTTC.

V is TRBV10-2 and J is TRBJ1-2; no clear D gene. CDR3 length: 13 amino acids. V was clipped by 1 base and J by 4 bases, with 7 bases between them. Germline V CDR1 and CDR2: WSHSY, SAAADI. CDR3 amino acids: CASSEFGVYGYTF. CDR3 coding DNA: TGCGCCAGCAGTGAGTTCGGGGTCTATGGCTACACCTTC.

This chain joins TRBV10-3 and TRBJ2-3; 11 bases line up with TRBD2. V was clipped by 10 bases and J by 6 bases; unmatched bases: 15. Germline V lookup: CDR1 ENHRY, CDR2 SYGVKD. The CDR3 totals 16 residues. The CDR3 DNA is TGTGCCACCAGCCACATAGCGGGGGGGCTCGGGGATACGCAGTATTTT. The encoded protein is CATSHIAGGLGDTQYF.

This chain connects TRBV9 to TRBJ2-2; 9 positions match TRBD1. The V and J ends lost 5 bases and 0 bases, in that order; junction bases with no gene match: 11. The CDR3 runs to 18 residues. Germline V CDR1 and CDR2: SGDLS, YYNGEE. The CDR3 nucleotides read TGTGCCAGCAGTAGAGATACACAGGGGGCAGCGAACACCGGGGAGCTGTTTTTT. It specifies CASSRDTQGAANTGELFF.

V usage is TRBV11-3 and J usage is TRBJ2-5; 11 nucleotides match TRBD1. V was clipped by 3 bases and J by 5 bases; unmatched bases: 5. The CDR3 contains 15 residues. In germline, CDR1 is SGHNT, CDR2 YENEEA. The DNA of the CDR3 is TGTGCCAGCAGCTTCATCGGACAGGGGGCGGAGACCCAGTACTTC. Protein sequence: CASSFIGQGAETQYF.

V usage is TRBV6-5 and J usage is TRBJ2-7; maybe TRBD1 (5 bases). The CDR3 consists of 15 residues. Trimming cost V 0 bases and J 3 bases, with 12 bases left between them. CDR1 MNHEY and CDR2 SVGAGI come from the germline V gene. The CDR3, as DNA: TGTGCCAGCAGTTACTCCTTAGGGGCCCTCTACGAGCAGTACGTC. Translating gives CASSYSLGALYEQYV.

This chain links TRBV6-2 or TRBV6-3 with TRBJ2-5, with a tentative D call TRBD2 (6 bases). The V and J ends lost 0 bases and 2 bases respectively, with 13 bases between them. Per the germline V gene, CDR1 is MNHEY and CDR2 is SVGEGT. This CDR3 region has 16 residues. DNA of the CDR3: TGTGCCAGCAGTTACTCGAAGGACGCGGGGCAAGAGACCCAGTACTTC. This codes for CASSYSKDAGQETQYF.

The chain recombines TRBV12-3 or TRBV12-4 with TRBJ1-3; 7 bases align to TRBD1. The CDR3 sequence is 13 residues long. V was pared by 6 bases and J by 4 bases, with 3 bases of the junction left unmatched. This chain's CDR3 is CASRVTGGNTIYF. CDR3 bases: TGTGCCAGCAGGGTGACAGGGGGAAACACCATATATTTT.

The CDR3 here is CASSYRRGKPQHF. Written as DNA, the CDR3 is TGTGCCAGCAGTTACCGAAGGGGTAAGCCCCAGCATTTT. V usage is TRBV6-2 or TRBV6-3 and J usage is TRBJ1-5; D is perhaps TRBD1 (5 bases). The CDR3 is 13 residues long. CDR1 MNHEY and CDR2 SVGEGT come from the germline V gene. The V end lost 2 bases, the J end lost 8 bases, and 10 bases lay between the germline ends.

CDR3 nucleotides: TGTGCCAGCAGCCGGGACTCGGACTACGAGCAGTACGTC. Protein sequence: CASSRDSDYEQYV. The V gene is TRBV12-3 or TRBV12-4, the J gene TRBJ2-7; weak D call: TRBD2 (6 bases). The germline V and J ends were trimmed by 6 bases and 3 bases, with 12 bases remaining between them. The CDR3 sequence is 13 residues long.

V usage is TRBV5-6 and J usage is TRBJ2-3, with TRBD2 identical over 14 bases. Germline trimming cut 5 bases from V and 9 bases from J; bases unmatched to any gene: 5. Germline V gives CDR1 SGHDT, CDR2 YYEEEE. The CDR3 has 14 residues. The CDR3 protein is CASSVGLAGDTQYF. Here the CDR3 DNA reads TGTGCCAGCAGTGTGGGACTAGCGGGGGACACGCAGTATTTT.

This chain links TRBV12-3 or TRBV12-4 with TRBJ2-1, with D possibly matching TRBD1 (5 bases). The CDR3 is made up of 12 amino acids. V was cut by 3 bases and J by 10 bases, with 10 bases left in between. The CDR3 here is CASSLGWGEQFF. The CDR3 DNA follows: TGTGCCAGCAGTTTGGGGTGGGGCGAGCAGTTCTTC.

DNA for the CDR3: TGTGCCTGGAGCTCTCCTCGCGGCGGAGATACGCAGTATTTT. Translating gives CAWSSPRGGDTQYF. This chain joins TRBV30 and TRBJ2-3; D unclear. The length of the CDR3 is 14 residues. Trimming left V 3 bases short and J 5 bases short, with 15 bases between. Looked up from germline, CDR1 is GTSNPN and CDR2 is SVGIG (reference sequence).

V is TRBV14 and J is TRBJ1-1; D is possibly TRBD1 (6 bases). This CDR3 has 15 amino acids. Germline V gene data show CDR1 as SGHDN and CDR2 as FVKESK. Trimming took off 2 bases at V and 0 bases at J, with 10 bases between the two ends. The CDR3 nucleotides are TGTGCCAGCAGCCAAACCCGGGACATGAACACTGAAGCTTTCTTT. This gives the protein CASSQTRDMNTEAFF. Full variable domain (remainder filled in from reference TRBV14 and TRBJ1-1): EAGVTQFPSHSVIEKGQTVTLRCDPISGHDNLYWYRRVMGKEIKFLLHFVKESKQDESGMPNNRFLAERTGGTYSTLKVQPAELEDSGVYFCASSQTRDMNTEAFFGQGTRLTVV.

This chain connects TRBV11-2 to TRBJ2-3, with a weak D call TRBD1 (6 bases). Per germline, CDR1 SGHAT and CDR2 FQNNGV. The CDR3 has 13 amino acids. CDR3 amino acids: CASVGAYTDTQYF. CDR3 DNA sequence: TGTGCTTCAGTGGGGGCGTACACAGATACGCAGTATTTT.

V is TRBV6-5 and J is TRBJ2-5; 10 bases match TRBD1. Losses at the gene ends were 8 bases for V and 5 bases for J; bases not matched to a gene: 5. Germline V CDR1 and CDR2: MNHEY, SVGAGI. The CDR3 is 13 residues long. CDR3 sequence reads: CASRDRGSETQYF. The CDR3 DNA sequence: TGTGCCAGCCGGGACAGGGGTTCTGAGACCCAGTACTTC.

J is TRBJ1-5 and V is TRBV6-2 or TRBV6-3, with TRBD1 matching over 8 bases. In germline, CDR1 is MNHEY, CDR2 SVGEGT. This CDR3 is 15 amino acids long. Trimming removed 5 bases from V and 6 bases from J; junction bases left unmatched: 9. The CDR3 spells CASSRQGSQGQPQHF. The CDR3 DNA follows: TGTGCCAGCAGTCGACAGGGGTCGCAAGGTCAGCCCCAGCATTTT.

This chain connects TRBV7-6 to TRBJ2-2; 7 bases line up with TRBD1. V was pared by 2 bases and J by 4 bases, with 7 bases of the junction left unmatched. The CDR3 covers 16 residues. The germline V gene has CDR1 SGHVS and CDR2 FNYEAQ. The DNA of the CDR3 is TGTGCCAGCAGCTTACGAGGGGGCGTTATCACCGGGGAGCTGTTTTTT. It encodes CASSLRGGVITGELFF.

The chain has TRBV9 and TRBJ1-6; D might be TRBD1 (5 bases). CDR1 is SGDLS and CDR2 is YYNGEE in the germline V gene. The CDR3 extends over 15 amino acids. The ends were cut back, 4 bases at V and 8 bases at J, with 16 bases in the middle. The CDR3 sequence is CASSLDVQGYSPLHF. The CDR3 bases are TGTGCCAGCAGCCTTGACGTCCAGGGTTATTCACCCCTCCACTTT.